Shown below are 29 T cell receptor beta chains from a single sample sequenced in a study of blood T cell repertoires in COVID-19. The repertoire was sequenced with immunoSEQ multiplex PCR; TCRdb's copy has only in-frame clones and lacks some. The data contain approximately 190,000 clones, roughly 87% of them singletons. Specimen: peripheral blood. The receptors originated from a woman in her fifties or sixties with COVID-19, enrolled during active disease.

This sequence joins TRBV11-3 and TRBJ1-2; weak D call: TRBD1 (5 bases). The germline gives CDR1 SGHNT, CDR2 YENEEA. CDR3 length: 12 residues. The V and J ends lost 5 bases and 6 bases respectively, with 10 bases between them. CDR3 region: CASSAGGDGYTF. The CDR3 DNA follows: TGTGCCAGCAGCGCCGGGGGGGATGGCTACACCTTC.

The chain carries TRBV11-1 and TRBJ2-2; 10 bases agree with TRBD1. Germline-derived CDR1 and CDR2 are SGHAT and FQDESV (reference sequence). The length of the CDR3 is 15 residues. With 6 bases clipped from V and 6 bases from J, the junction kept 7 bases outside the gene matches. The CDR3 here is CASSLDRGKSGELFF. CDR3 nucleotides: TGTGCCAGCAGTCTGGACAGGGGGAAGTCCGGGGAGCTGTTTTTT.

V usage is TRBV30 and J usage is TRBJ2-1; 8 bases map to TRBD2. The CDR3 is 17 amino acids. CDR1 is GTSNPN and CDR2 is SVGIG in the germline V gene (reference sequence). V lost 3 bases, J lost 7 bases, and 17 bases stayed unmatched. CDR3 sequence: CAWRGPGLVVGENEQFF. The CDR3, as DNA: TGTGCCTGGAGAGGTCCGGGACTAGTAGTTGGGGAGAATGAGCAGTTCTTC. Filled out from reference TRBV30 and TRBJ2-1, the complete variable domain reads SQTIHQWPATLVQPVGSPLSLECTVEGTSNPNLYWYRQAAGRGLQLLFYSVGIGQISSEVPQNLSASRPQDRQFILSSKKLLLSDSGFYLCAWRGPGLVVGENEQFFGPGTRLTVL.

This clone was seen only once. The chain uses TRBV3-1 (or the pseudogene TRBV3-2) and TRBJ1-2; maybe TRBD1 (6 bases). CDR3 length: 16 amino acids. Per the germline V gene, CDR1 is LGHDT and CDR2 is YNNKEL (reference sequence). Trimming removed 0 bases from V and 0 bases from J, with 11 bases in between. The CDR3 loop is CASSQDRGTTNYGYTF. The DNA of the CDR3 is TGTGCCAGCAGCCAAGACAGGGGTACTACTAACTATGGCTACACCTTC.

This clone was counted a single time. The V call is TRBV5-1, the J call TRBJ1-1, with D possibly being TRBD1 (5 bases). The CDR3 runs 15 residues. Trimming shortened V by 4 bases and J by 1 base, and 14 bases separated the two germline ends. Germline CDR1 and CDR2: SGHRS and YFSETQ. In DNA form, the CDR3 reads TGCGCCAGCAGCGTATCAGGGTCTCGGAACACTGAAGCTTTCTTT. Protein: CASSVSGSRNTEAFF.

The rearrangement uses TRBV7-8 and TRBJ2-1; D not certain. The germline V gene encodes CDR1 SGHVS and CDR2 FQNEAQ. Deletions cut 4 bases from V and 0 bases from J, with 10 bases between. This CDR3 has 15 amino acids. CDR3 DNA sequence: TGTGCCAGCAGCTCAGACTTTAGCTCCTACAATGAGCAGTTCTTC. Its protein is CASSSDFSSYNEQFF.

J is TRBJ1-1 and V is TRBV10-3, with 7 bases matching TRBD1. Trimming cost V 5 bases and J 11 bases; bases outside gene matches: 11. Germline lookup yields CDR1 ENHRY and CDR2 SYGVKD. This CDR3 has 13 amino acids. CDR3 coding DNA: TGTGCCATCAGTCCAGAATCAACAGGGGTTGCTTTCTTT. It encodes CAISPESTGVAFF.

The chain carries TRBV28 and TRBJ1-1; TRBD1 agrees at 7 bases. Germline V gives CDR1 MDHEN, CDR2 SYDVKM. This CDR3 has 14 residues. V lost 5 bases and J lost 6; bases outside the gene matches: 9. The CDR3 reads CASSQYPGTAEAFF. The CDR3 DNA follows: TGTGCCAGCAGTCAATACCCCGGGACAGCTGAAGCTTTCTTT.

The chain links TRBV24-1 to TRBJ2-1; TRBD2 aligns across 9 bases. In germline, CDR1 is KGHDR, CDR2 SFDVKD. The ends lost 9 bases at V and 4 bases at J; junction bases unmatched: 6. The CDR3 has 14 residues. The CDR3 loop is CATAGLAGYNEQFF. The CDR3 DNA follows: TGTGCCACCGCGGGACTAGCTGGTTACAATGAGCAGTTCTTC.

This clone was seen a handful of times. This chain joins TRBV6-4 and TRBJ2-1; TRBD1 aligns across 8 bases. J was trimmed by 6 bases and V by 8 bases; bases with no gene match: 12. Germline CDR1 is MRHNA and CDR2 is SNTAGT. This CDR3 is built from 15 residues. Here the CDR3 reads CASRVGTGSTNEQFF. The CDR3 bases are TGTGCCAGCCGAGTGGGGACAGGCTCCACCAATGAGCAGTTCTTC.

The J gene is TRBJ1-2, the V gene TRBV29-1; weak D call: TRBD1 (5 bases). Deletions cut 5 bases from V and 2 bases from J, with 12 bases between. The CDR3 is 13 amino acids. Germline V CDR1 and CDR2: SQVTM, ANQGSEA. The CDR3 region is CSVRDFSNYGYTF. The CDR3 bases are TGCAGCGTTCGGGACTTTTCCAACTATGGCTACACCTTC.

The chain joins TRBV29-1 to TRBJ2-3; 8 nucleotides match TRBD2. The CDR3 is made up of 14 amino acids. V shed 3 bases and J 5 bases; nucleotides not matched to a gene: 7. CDR1 SQVTM and CDR2 ANQGSEA come from the germline V gene. The CDR3 is CSVEYQRGLDTQYF. CDR3 sequence (DNA): TGCAGCGTTGAGTATCAGCGGGGGTTAGATACGCAGTATTTT.

Here the CDR3 DNA reads TGTGCCAGTAGCGGGAGAGTCTACAATGAGCAGTTCTTC. It specifies CASSGRVYNEQFF. This rearrangement joins TRBV19 to TRBJ2-1; tentatively, D is TRBD2 (6 bases). Looked up from germline, CDR1 is LNHDA and CDR2 is SQIVND (reference sequence). V was trimmed by 6 bases and J by 3 bases, leaving 9 bases between them. The CDR3 consists of 13 residues.

The V call is TRBV15, the J call TRBJ2-4; D may be TRBD2 (5 bases). Germline V gene lookup returns CDR1 LNHNV and CDR2 YYDKDF (reference sequence). The V and J ends lost 2 bases and 7 bases respectively, with 15 bases between them. The CDR3 totals 15 residues. The CDR3 bases are TGTGCCACCAGCAGATTTGTCGGGAACCAGAACATTCAGTACTTC. Its translation: CATSRFVGNQNIQYF.

The CDR3 bases are TGTGCCAGCAGTAACCGCGGGGTCCTCACCGGGGAGCTGTTTTTT. Protein product: CASSNRGVLTGELFF. The genes are TRBV6-6 and TRBJ2-2, with a possible D match to TRBD2 (6 bases). With 5 bases removed from V and 4 bases from J, the gap between germline ends came to 14 bases. This CDR3 is built from 15 residues. The V gene's germline CDR1 is MNHNY and CDR2 SVGAGI (reference sequence).

This clone occurred once. The chain carries TRBV10-3 and TRBJ1-5; possibly TRBD1 for D (5 bases). Looked up from germline, CDR1 is ENHRY and CDR2 is SYGVKD. This CDR3 region has 16 residues. Between the trimmed V and J ends, which lost 3 bases and 4 bases, there was a span of 16 bases. The chain's CDR3 is CAISDPDGGANQPQHF. CDR3 DNA sequence: TGTGCCATCAGTGATCCGGACGGAGGGGCAAATCAGCCCCAGCATTTT.

The V and J genes are TRBV3-1 (or the pseudogene TRBV3-2) and TRBJ2-7; D is possibly TRBD1 (6 bases). There are 13 residues in the CDR3. The V end was cut by 1 base, the J end by 6 bases, with 10 bases between. Germline V lookup: CDR1 LGHDT, CDR2 YNNKEL (reference sequence). The CDR3 DNA sequence: TGTGCCAGCAGCCAAGCCTCAGGGGTCGAGCAGTACGTC. Amino acid sequence: CASSQASGVEQYV.

The count of this clone is one. The gene calls are TRBV7-8 and TRBJ2-7; TRBD1 matches 10 bases. The junction had 5 bases not matched to a gene; V was cut back by 4 bases and J by 2 bases. CDR1 SGHVS and CDR2 FQNEAQ come from the germline V gene. This CDR3 is built from 15 residues. The CDR3 is CASSSLGQGTYEQYV. In nucleotides, the CDR3 is TGTGCCAGCAGCTCCCTGGGACAGGGGACCTACGAGCAGTACGTC.

The chain recombines TRBV18 with TRBJ2-1, with D possibly being TRBD1 (6 bases). The CDR3 is 14 amino acids. The germline V gene has CDR1 KGHSH and CDR2 LQKENI. The V end lost 3 bases, the J end lost 6 bases, and 12 bases lay between the germline ends. The CDR3 bases are TGTGCCAGCTCACCCTCCTCAGGGGTCAATGAGCAGTTCTTC. Its protein is CASSPSSGVNEQFF.

The chain links TRBV7-6 to TRBJ1-5; no definite D call. Deletions cut 2 bases from V and 4 bases from J, with 6 bases between. CDR1 and CDR2 (germline): SGHVS, FNYEAQ. The CDR3 is 13 amino acids. Here the CDR3 reads CASSLRGNQPQHF. The CDR3 DNA reads TGTGCCAGCAGCTTACGAGGAAATCAGCCCCAGCATTTT.

This chain joins TRBV27 and TRBJ2-1; 7 bases are shared with TRBD1. Germline-derived CDR1 and CDR2 are MNHEY and SMNVEV (reference sequence). There are 16 residues in the CDR3. J gave up 3 bases and V 5 bases, and 10 bases lay outside the gene matches. The CDR3, as DNA: TGTGCCAGCAGTCTCCGCCGGGACAGCTTCTACAATGAGCAGTTCTTC. Translated: CASSLRRDSFYNEQFF.

The rearrangement links TRBV7-2 to TRBJ2-5; D might be TRBD2 (5 bases). The CDR3 covers 14 residues. Per germline, CDR1 SGHTA and CDR2 FQGNSA. V gave up 1 base and J gave up 3 bases, with 9 bases separating them. The chain's CDR3 is CASSLDGMKETQYF. The DNA of the CDR3 is TGTGCCAGCAGCTTAGACGGGATGAAAGAGACCCAGTACTTC.

The CDR3 DNA reads as TGCGCCAGCAGCCTGACCCAACAGGGGGCAGGAGCTGAAGCTTTCTTT. Its protein product is CASSLTQQGAGAEAFF. The chain recombines TRBV5-1 with TRBJ1-1, with 9 bases that match TRBD1. This CDR3 has 16 residues. Germline values: CDR1 SGHRS, CDR2 YFSETQ. V lost 4 bases to trimming and J lost 6 bases; unmatched junction nucleotides: 13.

The chain carries TRBV24-1 and TRBJ1-5; D gene unclear. Trimming removed 3 bases at V and 2 bases at J, with 13 bases between. The CDR3 runs to 16 residues. Germline values: CDR1 KGHDR, CDR2 SFDVKD. CDR3 coding DNA: TGTGCCACCAGTGATGGCCAGACATCGGGCAATCAGCCCCAGCATTTT. This sequence encodes CATSDGQTSGNQPQHF.

V usage is TRBV7-2 and J usage is TRBJ1-4, with D possibly being TRBD1 (5 bases). Germline V gene data show CDR1 as SGHTA and CDR2 as FQGNSA. V lost 1 base and J lost 4, with 10 bases in between. The CDR3 consists of 15 residues. The CDR3 DNA reads TGTGCCAGCAGCTTAGAGGGGTCGGGTAATGAAAAACTGTTTTTT. Translated, it gives CASSLEGSGNEKLFF.

This clone was observed once. The chain carries TRBV6-5 and TRBJ1-1; D is possibly TRBD1 (5 bases). This CDR3 is built from 14 residues. Per the germline V gene, CDR1 is MNHEY and CDR2 is SVGAGI. With 6 bases removed from V and 4 bases from J, the gap between germline ends came to 15 bases. The CDR3 reads CASSRTRGSTEAFF. The CDR3 bases are TGTGCCAGCAGCCGGACAAGAGGTAGCACTGAAGCTTTCTTT.

The chain joins TRBV5-5 to TRBJ1-5, with 7 positions matching TRBD1. Germline CDR1 SGHKS, CDR2 YYEKEE (reference sequence). J was trimmed by 0 bases and V by 4 bases; bases with no gene match: 4. This CDR3 has 15 residues. In DNA, the CDR3 is TGTGCCAGCAGCCCCGGACAGGATAGCAATCAGCCCCAGCATTTT. This codes for CASSPGQDSNQPQHF.

The V gene is TRBV18, the J gene TRBJ1-2, with 9 bases matching TRBD1. CDR3 length: 14 amino acids. Losses at the gene ends were 3 bases for V and 4 bases for J; bases not matched to a gene: 3. Germline CDR1 reads KGHSH; CDR2 reads LQKENI. CDR3 DNA sequence: TGTGCCAGCTCACCGACAGGGGGAACCTATGGCTACACCTTC. It codes for CASSPTGGTYGYTF.

This chain uses TRBV11-1 with TRBJ2-2; TRBD1 matches 9 bases. CDR1 is SGHAT and CDR2 is FQDESV in the germline V gene (reference sequence). The CDR3 totals 16 residues. The trim removed 5 bases at V and 4 bases at J, leaving 8 bases unmatched. The DNA for the CDR3 is TGTGCCAGCAGCCGTGCCGGGACAGGGCTCACCGGGGAGCTGTTTTTT. Its protein product is CASSRAGTGLTGELFF.